The present TCR beta chain was sequenced within a study of early stage breast cancer tumors (dated by TCRdb to 2016 to 2017). The study in broad terms: Of the approximately 16 invasive breast tumors, twelve were found to be estrogen receptor-positive, progesterone receptor-positive and HER2-negative. A total of some 2.6 million templates, representing about 1.1 million unique clonotypes, were detected across all samples. On average, each sample had around 10-fold read coverage. Of the roughly 12 ER+/PR+/HER2- tumors, eight were classified as invasive ductal carcinomas and four as invasive lobular carcinomas. Results and caveats for the whole study, not just this receptor: Greater similarity was observed between blood and normal breast repertoires than between blood and tumor repertoires, and tumor was distinguished from normal in most of the 16 patients when each tissue was compared with blood. Enriched TCRB sequences shared across patients were mostly commonly generated sequences, unlikely to play an important role in the tumor microenvironment. Bulk genomic DNA sequencing of unsorted cells missed chain pairing and functional markers such as CD4, CD8 and FOXP3. Compared with adjacent normal breast tissue, tumors had higher clonality and approximately 2.5-fold greater T cell density. Analysis by tumor subtype was prevented by the small cohort size.

On this clone itself: The target of this receptor is not known. No base quality information exists; no much larger clone differs at one position.

Every sample was amplified as two independent genomic DNA replicates, using roughly 0.5 ug for blood and about 1.6 ug for tumor or normal breast. Following the manufacturer's instructions, the ImmunoSeq Intro kit was used to carry out TCRB sequencing on genomic DNA. Multiplex PCR was run for around 33 cycles using proprietary primers and spike-in control sequences for absolute quantification. Single-end 150-bp reads were used to sequence an 87-bp fragment covering the CDR3 and the flanking V and J genes. Seven samples, with two replicates for each sample, were multiplexed per lane of an Illumina MiSeq using version 3.0 chemistry. The study's processing was this. Raw data were processed with the vendor's proprietary pipeline, and both replicates were merged into a single result per sample. To define clonotypes, the study grouped productive rearrangements that shared the V-gene family, CDR3 amino acid sequence and J-gene segment. Clonality was computed as 1 minus the normalized Shannon entropy (Pielou evenness) of TCRB abundances. T cell density was estimated as total templates divided by the number of input cells, with the number of input cells inferred from the DNA input amount. Recon with default parameters was used to estimate total repertoire diversity and clonality. A clonotype was considered tumor-enriched if its abundance in tumor exceeded 0.1% and was at least 32-fold higher than its abundance in normal breast. This immuneACCESS table, as held by TCRdb, lists in-frame sequences with V and J called but not all clones. Of the missing ones, under half trace to an unresolved V gene in checked studies; the others have no known cause. The DNA gave D and trimming, while V, J and clone size come from that table. This sample comprises 40,000 to 60,000 clones, roughly 78% of them detected only once. The top ten clonotypes cover about 3.4% of the sample.

Looking up the germline V gene (reference sequence) yields CDR1 GTSNPN and CDR2 SVGIG. The junction carries 12 bases between V and J, which are trimmed by 3 bases and 5 bases respectively. From cysteine to phenylalanine, the CDR3 is 13 amino acids long. The kept DNA is CDR3 alone, 39 bases in frame from the first base. The study profiled bulk TCR beta-chain repertoires in matched peripheral blood, tumor and adjacent normal breast tissue taken from approximately 15 patients with early-stage breast cancer. Before surgery, roughly 4.5-11 mL of whole blood was collected in EDTA tubes and processed within 2 hours. Peripheral blood mononuclear cells were isolated by Ficoll-Paque centrifugation in SepMate-50 tubes. For storage in liquid nitrogen, PBMCs were cryopreserved as aliquots of about 1.9 to 4 million cells in about 90% FBS with roughly 10% DMSO. The Qiagen AllPrep DNA/RNA Mini kit was used for genomic DNA extraction.

The TCR sequence derives from a person aged 35 to 50 with breast cancer. This sequence uses TRBV30 and TRBJ2-3; tentative D gene TRBD2, with 6 bases matching. Sequenced sample: blood. The CDR3 sequence is CAWSPGEGDTQYF. The DNA sequence is TGTGCCTGGAGCCCGGGAGAGGGAGATACGCAGTATTTT.